This paragraph reports one T cell receptor (beta chain). This sample was taken from a study of blood T cell repertoires in COVID-19. Overall study context: The origin of the acute and convalescent COVID-19 samples was the United States, Italy and Spain. T cells, B-cell-depleted T cells, or PBMCs supplied cDNA or gDNA.

V was pared by 2 bases and J by 2 bases, with 3 bases of the junction left unmatched. Germline CDR1 reads ENHRY; CDR2 reads SYGVKD. This CDR3 region has 16 residues. Per the authors' pipeline: Reference gene primer amplification yielded estimated nucleated cell counts. Some clones are missing from TCRdb's copy, which holds only in-frame ones; the method was immunoSEQ multiplex PCR. V, J and clone size were drawn from that table, and D and trimming were deduced from the DNA. Of 110,000 or so clones in the sample, nearly 90% are singletons; the top ten hold almost 8.5%. This sequence joins TRBV10-3 and TRBJ1-5; 10 bases agree with TRBD1. Sequencing was carried out using peripheral blood. The TCR was taken from a woman aged 70-85 years who had recovered from COVID-19. The DNA of the CDR3 is TGTGCCATCAGTGAGGGGGGGACAGGGGGCAATCAGCCCCAGCATTTT. Translation: CAISEGGTGGNQPQHF.